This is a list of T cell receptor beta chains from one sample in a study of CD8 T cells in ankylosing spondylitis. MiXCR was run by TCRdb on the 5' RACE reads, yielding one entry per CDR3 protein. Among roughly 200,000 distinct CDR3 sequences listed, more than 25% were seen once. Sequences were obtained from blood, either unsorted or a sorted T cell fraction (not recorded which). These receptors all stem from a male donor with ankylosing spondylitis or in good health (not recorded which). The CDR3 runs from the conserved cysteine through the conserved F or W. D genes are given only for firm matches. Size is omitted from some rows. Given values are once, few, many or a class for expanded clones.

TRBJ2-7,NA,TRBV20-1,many,TGCAGTGCTAGAGATCCGATGAGGAAGTACGAGCAGTACTTC,CSARDPMRKYEQYF
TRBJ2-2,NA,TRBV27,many,TGTGCCAGCAGTTTTTGGGTCCTGAGGAACACCGGGGAGCTGTTTTTT,CASSFWVLRNTGELFF
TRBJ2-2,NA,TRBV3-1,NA,TGTGCCAGCAGCCAGGCACAGGCCACCGGGGAGCTGTTTTTT,CASSQAQATGELFF
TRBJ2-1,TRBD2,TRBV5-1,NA,TGCGCCAGCAGCTTGGCCATAGGAAGAGGGACTAGCTACAATGAGCAGTTCTTC,CASSLAIGRGTSYNEQFF
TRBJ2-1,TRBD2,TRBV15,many,TGTGCCACCAGCAGTGGGACTAGCGGGCACAATGAGCAGTTCTTC,CATSSGTSGHNEQFF
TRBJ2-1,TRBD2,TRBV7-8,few,TGTGCCAGCAGCTCTAAGACTAGCGTAAATGAGCAGTTCTTC,CASSSKTSVNEQFF
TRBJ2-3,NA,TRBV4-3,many,TGCGCCAGCAGCACACGGACCACAGATACGCAGTATTTT,CASSTRTTDTQYF
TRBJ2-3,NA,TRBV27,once,TGTGCCAGCAGTTCTCGTACTAGTCTTATTAGCACAGATACGCAGTATTTT,CASSSRTSLISTDTQYF
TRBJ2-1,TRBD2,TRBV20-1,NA,TGCAGTGCTCCTAAGGCACTAGCGGGAGCGTACCATGAGCAGTTCTTC,CSAPKALAGAYHEQFF
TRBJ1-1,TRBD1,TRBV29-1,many,TGCAGCGTTCGTGGACAGGGGAGCTCCGAAGCTTTCTTT,CSVRGQGSSEAFF
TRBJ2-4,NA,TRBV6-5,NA,TGTGCCAGCAGTTACTCGACTACTCCTCTAGCCAAAAACATTCAGTACTTC,CASSYSTTPLAKNIQYF
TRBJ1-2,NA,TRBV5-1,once,TGCGCCAGCAGCTTGGATGGGCAGGGGTATGGCTACACCTTC,CASSLDGQGYGYTF
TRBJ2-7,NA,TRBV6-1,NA,TGTGCCAGCAAACTCTCATCGTACTCCTACGAGCAGTACTTC,CASKLSSYSYEQYF
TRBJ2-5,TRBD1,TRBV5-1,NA,TGCGCCAGCAGCTTGGCTCCAGGGGGAAGAGGCCAAGAGACCCAGTACTTC,CASSLAPGGRGQETQYF
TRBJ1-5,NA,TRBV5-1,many,TGCGCCAGCAGCTTGACAGGCGATAGCAATCAGCCCCAGCATTTT,CASSLTGDSNQPQHF
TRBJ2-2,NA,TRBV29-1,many,TGCAGCGTTGAAGAGGGCCGTGGGGAGCTGTTTTTT,CSVEEGRGELFF
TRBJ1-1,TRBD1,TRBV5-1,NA,TGCGCCAGCAGCTTTGGACAGGGGGCGATGGGCACTGAAGCTTTCTTT,CASSFGQGAMGTEAFF
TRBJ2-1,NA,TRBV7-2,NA,TGTGCCAGCAGCAACGCCGGGACTCTGTACAATGAGCAGTTCTTC,CASSNAGTLYNEQFF
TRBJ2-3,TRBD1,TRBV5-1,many,TGCGCCAGCAGGCTACAGGGGGCGCAAGGATCAGATACGCAGTATTTT,CASRLQGAQGSDTQYF
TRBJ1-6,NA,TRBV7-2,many,TGTGCCACCCAACTGGGGTGGCGGGACAACTATAATTCACCCCTCCACTTT,CATQLGWRDNYNSPLHF
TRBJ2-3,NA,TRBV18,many,TGTGCCAGCTCACCACGGGGGGACCCTAGCACAGATACGCAGTATTTT,CASSPRGDPSTDTQYF
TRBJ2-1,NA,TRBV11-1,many,TGTGCCAGCAGCTTAGTTCTTTTTCGGTCAGCCTACAATGAGCAGTTCTTC,CASSLVLFRSAYNEQFF
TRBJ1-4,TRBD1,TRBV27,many,TGTGCCAGCAGTCTCGGGACAGGGGGTCTCCGTTTTGAAAAACTGTTTTTT,CASSLGTGGLRFEKLFF
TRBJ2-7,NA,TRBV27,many,TGTGCCAGCGGATTGACGGGACTCCTATCCGAGCAGTACTTC,CASGLTGLLSEQYF
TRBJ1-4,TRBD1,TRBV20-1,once,TGCAGTGCGGTACGACAGGGGGCGAGTGAAAAACTGTTTTTT,CSAVRQGASEKLFF
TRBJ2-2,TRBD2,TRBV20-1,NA,TGCAGTGCTTCTCCCGGGACTAGCGGGAGGAACACCGGGGAGCTGTTTTTT,CSASPGTSGRNTGELFF
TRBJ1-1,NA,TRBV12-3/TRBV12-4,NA,TGTGCCAGCAGTTTAGCGGAGGGAACTGAAGCTTTCTTT,CASSLAEGTEAFF
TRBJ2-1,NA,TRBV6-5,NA,TGTGCCAGCAGTTACTGGGGGGTGGAGTTCTTC,CASSYWGVEFF
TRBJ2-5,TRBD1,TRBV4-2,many,TGTGCCAGCAGCCAGCAGACAGGGGGTCCAGAGACCCAGTACTTC,CASSQQTGGPETQYF
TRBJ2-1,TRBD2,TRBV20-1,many,TGCAGTGCTAGTTCTAGCGGAGGGGATGCTGAGCAGTTCTTC,CSASSSGGDAEQFF
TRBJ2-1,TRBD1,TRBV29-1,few,TGCAGCGTCAAAGGGACAGGGAACAATGAGCAGTTCTTC,CSVKGTGNNEQFF
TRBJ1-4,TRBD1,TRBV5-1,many,TGCGCCAGCAGCCCGGGGACAGCGGGTAATGAAAAACTGTTTTTT,CASSPGTAGNEKLFF
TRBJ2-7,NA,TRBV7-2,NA,TGTGCCAGCAAACCGGGACCAACATCCTACGAGCAGTACTTC,CASKPGPTSYEQYF
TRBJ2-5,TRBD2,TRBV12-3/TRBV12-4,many,TGTGCCAGCAGTCCGCGGACTAGCGGAATCCAAGAGACCCAGTACTTC,CASSPRTSGIQETQYF
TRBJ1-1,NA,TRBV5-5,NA,TGTGCCAGCAGCTTGGGGACACCCGGAGCTTTCTTT,CASSLGTPGAFF
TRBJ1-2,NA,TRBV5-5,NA,TGTGCCAGCATCTTGTTTGGGGGGCAAAACGGCTACACCTTC,CASILFGGQNGYTF
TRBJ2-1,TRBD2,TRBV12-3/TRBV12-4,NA,TGTGCCAGCAGTTTGGAGTCTCGCGGGAGGGCTTTTGAGCAGTTCTTC,CASSLESRGRAFEQFF
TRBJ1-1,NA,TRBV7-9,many,TGTGCCAGCAGCTTCTCAGGGCTCGGAGCTGAAGCTTTCTTT,CASSFSGLGAEAFF
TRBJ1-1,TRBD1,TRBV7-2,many,TGTGCCAGCAGCGTAATTCCGGGACAGGGAACGAACACTGAAGCTTTCTTT,CASSVIPGQGTNTEAFF
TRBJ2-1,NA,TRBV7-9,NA,TGTGCCAGCAGCCCGAGAGAGGACAATGAGCAGTTCTTC,CASSPREDNEQFF
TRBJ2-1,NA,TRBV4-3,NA,TGCGCCAGCAGCCGTGGGAGGATCGCCTACAATGAGCAGTTCTTC,CASSRGRIAYNEQFF
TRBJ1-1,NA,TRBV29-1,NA,TGCAGCGTTGAAGATCTTCAGGGGAACACTGAAGCTTTCTTT,CSVEDLQGNTEAFF
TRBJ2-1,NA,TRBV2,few,TGTGCCAGCAGTGAAGACTCCTACAATGAGCAGTTCTTC,CASSEDSYNEQFF
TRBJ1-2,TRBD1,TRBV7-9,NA,TGTGCCAGCAGCTCCTCGACAGGGGTCAGATTAAATGGCTACACCTTC,CASSSSTGVRLNGYTF
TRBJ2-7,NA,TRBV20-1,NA,TGCAGTGCTAGAGATCTGGGGTCCGGAGGTCCCGAGCAGTACTTC,CSARDLGSGGPEQYF
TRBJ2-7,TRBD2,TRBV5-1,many,TGTGCCAGCAGTTTGGCAGCGGGAGGCTACGAGCAGTACTTC,CASSLAAGGYEQYF